Following are 27 T cell receptor beta chains from one sample sequenced in a study of CD8 T cells in acute hepatitis C reinfection. Time point specified: naive CD8 control sorted from an acute-time-point sample. Repertoires were generated with immunoSEQ multiplex PCR, while TCRdb's copy carries only in-frame clones and drops some. This table holds about 38,000 clones, around nine tenths found once. The sequenced sample consisted of naive CD8+ T cells from PBMCs. The source is a young man with chronic hepatitis C.

CDR3 coding DNA: TGTGCCAGCAGCTTCGGACTAGCGGGGGGCTCCTACGAGCAGTACTTC. Translated: CASSFGLAGGSYEQYF. The chain links TRBV5-5 to TRBJ2-7; 14 nucleotides agree with TRBD2. This CDR3 region has 16 residues. Germline values: CDR1 SGHKS, CDR2 YYEKEE (reference sequence). The V segment lost 2 bases and the J segment 0 bases; nucleotides outside the gene matches: 1.

The chain is built from TRBV5-6 and TRBJ2-1; D is unclear. Trimming shortened V by 2 bases and J by 8 bases, and 14 bases separated the two germline ends. The CDR3 totals 14 residues. Per germline, CDR1 SGHDT and CDR2 YYEEEE. The CDR3 coding sequence is TGTGCCAGCAGCTTTAGTCTAGTCCCCCATGAGCAGTTCTTC. It is translated as CASSFSLVPHEQFF.

The chain uses TRBV7-9 and TRBJ2-3; 8 bases line up with TRBD2. The trim removed 11 bases at V and 2 bases at J, leaving 3 bases unmatched. Looked up from germline, CDR1 is SEHNR and CDR2 is FQNEAQ (reference sequence). The CDR3 totals 12 residues. Written as DNA, the CDR3 is TGTGCCGGCGGGGGGATCACAGATACGCAGTATTTT. It yields the protein CAGGGITDTQYF. Full variable domain (outside the CDR3, taken from reference TRBV7-9 and TRBJ2-3): DTGVSQNPRHKITKRGQNVTFRCDPISEHNRLYWYRQTLGQGPEFLTYFQNEAQLEKSRLLSDRFSAERPKGSFSTLEIQRTEQGDSAMYLCAGGGITDTQYFGPGTRLTVL.

The sample holds one count of this clone. The CDR3 spells CASSPGLEVLDEQYF. DNA of the CDR3: TGCGCCAGCAGCCCGGGACTAGAAGTTCTCGACGAGCAGTACTTC. This chain links TRBV5-1 with TRBJ2-7, with 8 bases that match TRBD2. This CDR3 region has 15 residues. Per germline, CDR1 SGHRS and CDR2 YFSETQ. The V and J ends lost 4 bases and 5 bases, in that order; junction bases with no gene match: 11.

The chain combines TRBV30 with TRBJ2-3, with D possibly matching TRBD1 (6 bases). The CDR3 covers 15 residues. CDR1 and CDR2 (germline): GTSNPN, SVGIG (reference sequence). CDR3 in DNA: TGTGCTTCAGAGGGGGTCCGTCACGGCACAGATACGCAGTATTTT. Its translation is CASEGVRHGTDTQYF.

The chain links TRBV6-5 to TRBJ1-2; possible D gene TRBD1, 6 bases. CDR3 length: 12 residues. Germline CDR1 reads MNHEY; CDR2 reads SVGAGI. The V and J ends lost 2 bases and 12 bases respectively, with 13 bases between them. CDR3 amino acids: CASSYVGGPHTF. The CDR3 DNA reads as TGTGCCAGCAGTTACGTCGGGGGGCCCCACACCTTC.

The chain carries TRBV9 and TRBJ2-1; no clear D. The CDR3 has 16 amino acids. Trimming stripped 0 bases from V and 0 bases from J, with 10 bases between. The germline CDR1 and CDR2 sequences are SGDLS and YYNGEE. DNA for the CDR3: TGTGCCAGCAGCGTAGCCCCCAGTAGCTCCTACAATGAGCAGTTCTTC. This gives the protein CASSVAPSSSYNEQFF.

J is TRBJ1-6 and V is TRBV7-9; D is unclear. Trimming shortened V by 4 bases and J by 0 bases, and 7 bases separated the two germline ends. Germline values: CDR1 SEHNR, CDR2 FQNEAQ (reference sequence). The CDR3 has 15 residues. The CDR3 DNA follows: TGTGCCAGCAGCTCACAAGGCTCCTATAATTCACCCCTCCACTTT. This encodes CASSSQGSYNSPLHF.

The V and J genes are TRBV2 and TRBJ2-1; the D gene is possibly TRBD1 (6 bases). Germline V lookup: CDR1 SNHLY, CDR2 FYNNEI. V was clipped by 7 bases and J by 2 bases, with 15 bases between them. This CDR3 has 15 residues. The CDR3 coding sequence is TGTGCCAGCATCAATCCAACAGGGCCCTACAATGAGCAGTTCTTC. It specifies CASINPTGPYNEQFF.

V gene TRBV7-9 combines with J gene TRBJ2-7; 10 nucleotides align to TRBD1. J was trimmed by 1 base and V by 4 bases; bases with no gene match: 7. Germline V CDR1 and CDR2: SEHNR, FQNEAQ (reference sequence). The CDR3 runs to 16 residues. The CDR3 sequence: CASSSTGGPESYEQYF. The CDR3 nucleotides are TGTGCCAGCAGCTCGACAGGGGGCCCGGAGTCCTACGAGCAGTACTTC.

The chain carries TRBV5-1 and TRBJ1-1; perhaps TRBD1 as D (5 bases). The V end lost 2 bases, the J end lost 3 bases, and 11 bases lay between the germline ends. The CDR3 has 14 residues. Looked up from germline, CDR1 is SGHRS and CDR2 is YFSETQ. The CDR3 region has the DNA TGCGCCAGCAGCTTAGATCAGGGCGACACTGAAGCTTTCTTT. Translated: CASSLDQGDTEAFF.

The chain has TRBV27 and TRBJ1-4; no clear D. This CDR3 is 13 amino acids long. Germline CDR1 MNHEY, CDR2 SMNVEV (reference sequence). Trimming removed 3 bases from V and 10 bases from J, with 12 bases in between. In DNA form, the CDR3 reads TGTGCCAGCAGTTTTAGCAGCTTAGGAAAACTGTTTTTT. This translates into CASSFSSLGKLFF.

The chain couples TRBV27 to TRBJ2-7; 7 nucleotides match TRBD2. Germline V gives CDR1 MNHEY, CDR2 SMNVEV (reference sequence). J lost 2 bases, V lost 3 bases, and 7 bases had no gene match. The CDR3 runs to 15 residues. CDR3 protein: CASSFSSGSTYEQYF. The CDR3 DNA reads TGTGCCAGCAGTTTCAGTAGCGGGTCGACCTACGAGCAGTACTTC.

The chain couples TRBV15 to TRBJ1-2; maybe TRBD1 (6 bases). The germline V gene encodes CDR1 LNHNV and CDR2 YYDKDF (reference sequence). The V gene lost 8 bases and the J gene lost 1 base, with 17 bases spanning the gap. This CDR3 spans 15 amino acids. In DNA form, the CDR3 reads TGTGCCACCTTTGGGGGGGGCGCGGGTAACTATGGCTACACCTTC. It yields the protein CATFGGGAGNYGYTF.

The V and J genes are TRBV25-1 and TRBJ2-7, with no clear D. The germline V gene encodes CDR1 MGHDK and CDR2 SYGVNS. With 8 bases removed from V and 5 bases from J, the gap between germline ends came to 22 bases. This CDR3 contains 15 residues. The DNA for the CDR3 is TGTGCCAGCTCTGGGTACAGAGCCGCAATGGACGAGCAGTACTTC. Protein product: CASSGYRAAMDEQYF.

The CDR3 is CASSLVSRALTYEQYF. As DNA, the CDR3 is TGTGCCAGCAGCTTAGTCTCGAGGGCTTTGACCTACGAGCAGTACTTC. The genes are TRBV11-2 and TRBJ2-7; maybe TRBD2 (5 bases). The germline CDR1 and CDR2 sequences are SGHAT and FQNNGV. The CDR3 runs 16 residues. Deletions cut 1 base from V and 2 bases from J, with 15 bases between.

The V gene is TRBV9, the J gene TRBJ1-1; TRBD1 might be the D (5 bases). The CDR3 runs to 13 residues. CDR1 and CDR2 from the germline V gene are SGDLS and YYNGEE. Trimming pared 3 bases from V and 5 bases from J, leaving 11 bases between. The CDR3 DNA follows: TGTGCCAGCAGCGGGGCGGGGCTAACTGAAGCTTTCTTT. This codes for CASSGAGLTEAFF. Using reference TRBV9 and TRBJ1-1 for the parts outside the CDR3, the full variable domain is DSGVTQTPKHLITATGQRVTLRCSPRSGDLSVYWYQQSLDQGLQFLIQYYNGEERAKGNILERFSAQQFPDLHSELNLSSLELGDSALYFCASSGAGLTEAFFGQGTRLTVV.

This clone occurred once. This chain links TRBV7-9 with TRBJ1-5, with a tentative D call TRBD1 (5 bases). CDR1 and CDR2 (germline): SEHNR, FQNEAQ (reference sequence). The CDR3 loop spans 13 amino acids. The V gene lost 6 bases and the J gene lost 4 bases, with 10 bases spanning the gap. CDR3 coding DNA: TGTGCCAGCAGTTGGGACGGAAATCAGCCCCAGCATTTT. It codes for CASSWDGNQPQHF.

Note on this clone: This same CDR3 is encoded by further DNA sequences in the sample. The rearrangement joins TRBV7-9 to TRBJ2-7; no definite D call. Germline CDR1 is SEHNR and CDR2 is FQNEAQ (reference sequence). V was cut by 1 base and J by 1 base, with 2 bases left in between. This CDR3 contains 12 residues. The CDR3 DNA reads as TGTGCCAGCAGCTTAGGATCCTACGAGCAGTACTTC. It specifies CASSLGSYEQYF.

The gene calls are TRBV2 and TRBJ2-2; 8 nucleotides align to TRBD2. This CDR3 is built from 15 residues. Germline assignment: CDR1 SNHLY and CDR2 FYNNEI. The V segment lost 4 bases and the J segment 7 bases; nucleotides outside the gene matches: 8. CDR3 in DNA: TGTGCCAGCAGTGGCGGCGGGGGGCTTATCGGGGAGCTGTTTTTT. This codes for CASSGGGGLIGELFF.

This clone was counted once. The chain has TRBV27 and TRBJ1-1, with D possibly matching TRBD1 (6 bases). CDR1 is MNHEY and CDR2 is SMNVEV in the germline V gene (reference sequence). V was clipped by 0 bases and J by 6 bases, with 14 bases between them. The CDR3 runs 15 residues. The CDR3 DNA reads as TGTGCCAGCAGTTTATCTCAGGGGTGGGACGCTGAAGCTTTCTTT. Amino acids: CASSLSQGWDAEAFF.

V is TRBV4-1 and J is TRBJ1-1, with D unresolved. Trimming removed 2 bases from V and 3 bases from J, with 16 bases in between. CDR3 size: 16 residues. Germline assignment: CDR1 MGHRA and CDR2 YSYEKL. The CDR3 here is CASSQIGLREDTEAFF. CDR3 coding DNA: TGCGCCAGCAGCCAAATCGGGTTACGGGAGGACACTGAAGCTTTCTTT.

The V gene is TRBV2, the J gene TRBJ2-3; a possible D gene is TRBD2 (5 bases). V lost 5 bases, J lost 0 bases, and 15 bases lay in between. CDR1 is SNHLY, CDR2 FYNNEI, per germline. The CDR3 is made up of 16 amino acids. CDR3 sequence (DNA): TGTGCCAGCAGTCTTGTAGTAGCGACTAGCACAGATACGCAGTATTTT. Amino acids: CASSLVVATSTDTQYF.

This chain connects TRBV11-3 to TRBJ2-1; D might be TRBD1 (6 bases). CDR3 length: 15 residues. Germline V gene lookup returns CDR1 SGHNT and CDR2 YENEEA. The germline V and J ends were trimmed by 1 base and 6 bases, with 13 bases remaining between them. CDR3 amino acids: CASSLGMAGVNEQFF. As DNA, the CDR3 is TGTGCCAGCAGCTTAGGGATGGCAGGGGTCAATGAGCAGTTCTTC.

V and J are TRBV10-3 and TRBJ1-2; D possibly corresponds to TRBD1 (6 bases). CDR1 is ENHRY, CDR2 SYGVKD, per germline. The CDR3 covers 13 residues. Trimming took off 11 bases at V and 5 bases at J, with 18 bases between the two ends. CDR3 amino acids: CAARGQGDYGYTF. The CDR3 coding sequence is TGTGCCGCTCGGGGGCAGGGAGATTATGGCTACACCTTC.

The chain employs TRBV2 and TRBJ2-7, with TRBD1 matching 8 bases. The V and J ends lost 4 bases and 4 bases, in that order; junction bases with no gene match: 3. The CDR3 contains 13 residues. The germline gives CDR1 SNHLY, CDR2 FYNNEI. The CDR3 sequence is CASSGTGTYEQYF. CDR3 DNA: TGTGCCAGCAGTGGGACAGGGACTTACGAGCAGTACTTC. The complete variable domain, with remaining parts taken from reference TRBV2 and TRBJ2-7, reads EPEVTQTPSHQVTQMGQEVILRCVPISNHLYFYWYRQILGQKVEFLVSFYNNEISEKSEIFDDQFSVERPDGSNFTLKIRSTKLEDSAMYFCASSGTGTYEQYFGPGTRLTVT.

In this sample, this clone turned up a few times. V gene TRBV13 combines with J gene TRBJ1-1; 7 bases agree with TRBD1. The CDR3 contains 12 residues. Germline CDR1 reads PRHDT; CDR2 reads FYEKMQ (reference sequence). The V gene end was trimmed by 3 bases and the J gene end by 7 bases; junction bases not matched to a gene: 2. CDR3 nucleotide sequence: TGTGCCAGCAGCTTCAGGACAGGTGAAGCTTTCTTT. Amino acid sequence: CASSFRTGEAFF.